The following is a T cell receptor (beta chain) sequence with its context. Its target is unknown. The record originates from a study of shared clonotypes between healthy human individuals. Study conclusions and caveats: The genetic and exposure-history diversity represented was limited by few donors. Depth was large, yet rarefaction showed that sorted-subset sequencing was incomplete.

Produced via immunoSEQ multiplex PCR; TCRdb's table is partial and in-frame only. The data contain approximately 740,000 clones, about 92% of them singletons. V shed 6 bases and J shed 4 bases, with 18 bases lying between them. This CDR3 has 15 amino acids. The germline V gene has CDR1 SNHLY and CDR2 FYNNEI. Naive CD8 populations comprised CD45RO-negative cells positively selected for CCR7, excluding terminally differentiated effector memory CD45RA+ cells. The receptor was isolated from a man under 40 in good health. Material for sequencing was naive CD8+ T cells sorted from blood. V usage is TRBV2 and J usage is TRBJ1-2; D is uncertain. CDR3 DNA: TGTGCCAGCAGGGGCCAGCTCGCGGATTTCTATGGCTACACCTTC. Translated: CASRGQLADFYGYTF.